A single sample is the source of the 28 T cell receptor beta chains below, sequenced in a study of cytomegalovirus exposure and HLA in healthy donors. The PCR made use of 60 Vbeta and 13 Jbeta primers. Clones were read by immunoSEQ multiplex PCR, and TCRdb kept only the in-frame ones, dropping some. Its clone listing holds around 70,000 clones. The sequencing input was PBMCs. These receptors came from a boy aged 5-17 years in good health and CMV-seronegative.

For the CDR3, the DNA is TGTGCCAGCAGCGTAGAAGCGGGAAGGGGCACAGATACGCAGTATTTT. It yields the protein CASSVEAGRGTDTQYF. The rearrangement uses TRBV9 and TRBJ2-3; 7 bases are a match to TRBD2. The V segment lost 0 bases and the J segment 1 base; nucleotides outside the gene matches: 5. The CDR3 extends over 16 amino acids. Germline CDR1 and CDR2: SGDLS and YYNGEE.

Regarding this clone: One end of the junction is discordant with germline, which a read error may explain. The rearrangement joins TRBV4-1 to TRBJ1-5; possible D gene TRBD1, 5 bases. Germline V CDR1 and CDR2: MGHRA, YSYEKL. The CDR3 has 17 residues. Written as DNA, the CDR3 is TGCGCCAGCAGCGAAGAGTATCAGGGCAATAGGAATCAGCCCCAGCATTTT. Protein: CASSEEYQGNRNQPQHF.

DNA of the CDR3: TGTGCCAGTGAGCGGGACCAAGAGACCCAGTACTTC. It yields the protein CASERDQETQYF. V is TRBV19 and J is TRBJ2-5, with D tentatively TRBD2 (6 bases). The germline CDR1 and CDR2 sequences are LNHDA and SQIVND (reference sequence). The ends were cut back, 8 bases at V and 0 bases at J, with 7 bases in the middle. The CDR3 loop spans 12 amino acids.

The chain uses TRBV5-1 and TRBJ1-1; D ambiguous. The germline V gene encodes CDR1 SGHRS and CDR2 YFSETQ. The ends were cut back, 1 base at V and 1 base at J, with 5 bases in the middle. This CDR3 region has 13 residues. The CDR3 protein is CASSLRENTEAFF. CDR3 nucleotide sequence: TGCGCCAGCAGCTTGAGAGAGAACACTGAAGCTTTCTTT.

The V call is TRBV30, the J call TRBJ2-2; no definite D call. CDR1 GTSNPN and CDR2 SVGIG come from the germline V gene (reference sequence). This CDR3 region has 16 residues. Trimming removed 2 bases at V and 1 base at J, with 14 bases between. CDR3 protein: CAWSPPRSLNTGELFF. The CDR3, as DNA: TGTGCCTGGAGTCCCCCCCGTAGCCTGAACACCGGGGAGCTGTTTTTT.

The chain is built from TRBV7-6 and TRBJ2-7; no clear D gene. Germline-derived CDR1 and CDR2 are SGHVS and FNYEAQ. The V end was cut by 1 base, the J end by 4 bases, with 17 bases between. The CDR3 sequence is 16 residues long. The CDR3 protein is CASSLGVGRRIYEQYF. The CDR3 nucleotides read TGTGCCAGCAGCTTAGGTGTGGGCAGAAGGATTTACGAGCAGTACTTC.

V is TRBV16 and J is TRBJ1-2; 7 bases map to TRBD1. V was pared by 4 bases and J by 0 bases, with 2 bases of the junction left unmatched. Germline lookup yields CDR1 KGHSY and CDR2 FQNENV. The CDR3 consists of 14 residues. The CDR3: CASSPGTANYGYTF. The CDR3 DNA follows: TGTGCCAGCAGCCCTGGGACAGCTAACTATGGCTACACCTTC.

V gene TRBV7-9 combines with J gene TRBJ2-3; possibly TRBD1 for D (6 bases). Deletions cut 6 bases from V and 3 bases from J, with 10 bases between. Germline-derived CDR1 and CDR2 are SEHNR and FQNEAQ (reference sequence). This CDR3 contains 13 residues. The CDR3 nucleotides read TGTGCCAGCAGTTTCAGGGGTACAGATACGCAGTATTTT. Residues: CASSFRGTDTQYF.

The V and J genes are TRBV27 and TRBJ1-1; D is uncertain. V lost 7 bases to trimming and J lost 4 bases, with 13 bases between them. The length of the CDR3 is 13 residues. CDR1 is MNHEY and CDR2 is SMNVEV in the germline V gene (reference sequence). CDR3 region: CASKYRGSTEAFF. CDR3 in DNA: TGTGCCAGCAAATATCGGGGTTCCACTGAAGCTTTCTTT.

The chain has TRBV5-8 and TRBJ2-5; the D is unclear. V was clipped by 0 bases and J by 5 bases, with 17 bases between them. Germline V lookup: CDR1 SGHTS, CDR2 YDEGEE. The CDR3 length is 16 residues. The CDR3 bases are TGTGCCAGCAGCTTGGGAGGTCAGCCGGGTGGGGAGACCCAGTACTTC. This translates into CASSLGGQPGGETQYF. The entire variable domain, with the rest obtained from reference TRBV5-8 and TRBJ2-5, is as follows: EAGVTQSPTHLIKTRGQQATLRCSPISGHTSVYWYQQALGLGLQFLLWYDEGEERNRGNFPPRFSGRQFPNYSSELNVNALELEDSALYLCASSLGGQPGGETQYFGPGTRLLVL.

The rearrangement uses TRBV19 and TRBJ2-1; D unresolved. The CDR3 totals 14 residues. V lost 1 base and J lost 7, with 11 bases in between. Germline values: CDR1 LNHDA, CDR2 SQIVND (reference sequence). Here the CDR3 reads CASSIARKTNEQFF. CDR3 DNA: TGTGCCAGTAGTATAGCCCGGAAGACAAATGAGCAGTTCTTC.

The V call is TRBV11-2, the J call TRBJ1-1, with 7 bases lining up with TRBD1. J lost 3 bases, V lost 2 bases, and 6 bases had no gene match. CDR1 is SGHAT and CDR2 is FQNNGV in the germline V gene. The length of the CDR3 is 15 residues. CDR3 region: CASSLQGVWDTEAFF. Written as DNA, the CDR3 is TGTGCCAGCAGCTTACAGGGGGTTTGGGACACTGAAGCTTTCTTT.

This sequence joins TRBV30 and TRBJ1-2; 8 nucleotides match TRBD1. The J segment lost 5 bases and the V segment lost 2 bases, leaving 13 bases of the junction unmatched. Germline values: CDR1 GTSNPN, CDR2 SVGIG (reference sequence). The CDR3 length is 16 residues. The CDR3 reads CAWSSGTGLIWYGYTF. The CDR3 nucleotides read TGTGCCTGGAGTTCCGGGACAGGCCTGATTTGGTATGGCTACACCTTC.

The chain recombines TRBV6-1 with TRBJ2-2, with D uncertain. The CDR3 has 14 amino acids. Trimming took off 4 bases at V and 3 bases at J, with 9 bases between the two ends. Germline-derived CDR1 and CDR2 are MNHNS and SASEGT. The CDR3 loop is CASSGQVHTGELFF. The CDR3 bases are TGTGCCAGCAGTGGCCAGGTCCACACCGGGGAGCTGTTTTTT.

The chain couples TRBV2 to TRBJ1-5, with a tentative D call TRBD1 (6 bases). The CDR3 is made up of 14 amino acids. Trimming cost V 6 bases and J 4 bases, with 13 bases left between them. Germline V lookup: CDR1 SNHLY, CDR2 FYNNEI. CDR3 DNA: TGTGCCAGCAGCGCACTCGACAGGAATCAGCCCCAGCATTTT. It translates to CASSALDRNQPQHF.

The CDR3 sequence: CASSTRQGSQPQHF. The CDR3 coding sequence is TGTGCCAGTAGTACAAGACAGGGTAGTCAGCCCCAGCATTTT. This rearrangement joins TRBV19 to TRBJ1-5, with 7 bases fitting TRBD1. V lost 4 bases to trimming and J lost 6 bases; unmatched junction nucleotides: 6. The CDR3 is 14 amino acids. Germline V gene sequence: CDR1 LNHDA, CDR2 SQIVND (reference sequence). The full variable domain, its missing parts supplied by reference TRBV19 and TRBJ1-5, is DGGITQSPKYLFRKEGQNVTLSCEQNLNHDAMYWYRQDPGQGLRLIYYSQIVNDFQKGDIAEGYSVSREKKESFPLTVTSAQKNPTAFYLCASSTRQGSQPQHFGDGTRLSIL.

The V gene is TRBV5-4, the J gene TRBJ2-2; 9 bases are shared with TRBD2. The germline CDR1 and CDR2 sequences are SGHNT and YYREEE (reference sequence). The CDR3 runs 14 residues. With 3 bases clipped from V and 6 bases from J, the junction kept 3 bases outside the gene matches. The CDR3 reads CASSYSGSAGELFF. The DNA of the CDR3 is TGTGCCAGCAGCTATAGCGGGAGCGCCGGGGAGCTGTTTTTT.

Points on this clone: One end of the junction varies from germline; a read error may be responsible. The rearrangement links TRBV30 to TRBJ2-1, with D perhaps TRBD1 (6 bases). Germline CDR1 is GTSNPN and CDR2 is SVGIG (reference sequence). The CDR3 extends over 12 amino acids. CDR3: CAWSSGHPRRVF. The DNA for the CDR3 is TGTGCCTGGAGTTCGGGACACCCGAGACGCGTCTTC.

The chain joins TRBV7-2 to TRBJ1-2; 10 positions agree with TRBD1. The CDR3 has 13 amino acids. Germline V gene lookup returns CDR1 SGHTA and CDR2 FQGNSA. The J segment lost 8 bases and the V segment lost 6 bases, leaving 6 bases of the junction unmatched. CDR3 loop: CASSPDRGRGYTF. The CDR3 DNA follows: TGTGCCAGCAGTCCAGACAGGGGGCGAGGCTACACCTTC.

The chain links TRBV14 to TRBJ1-1; TRBD1 is a possible D gene (5 bases). CDR1 and CDR2 from the germline V gene are SGHDN and FVKESK. The germline V and J ends were trimmed by 3 bases and 10 bases, with 18 bases remaining between them. The CDR3 is made up of 14 amino acids. CDR3 protein: CASSQGVQRAGAFF. CDR3 DNA sequence: TGTGCCAGCAGCCAGGGGGTACAGAGAGCGGGAGCTTTCTTT.

The chain uses TRBV6-1 and TRBJ2-5; D is undetermined. The CDR3 loop spans 14 amino acids. CDR1 MNHNS and CDR2 SASEGT come from the germline V gene. Trimming pared 8 bases from V and 2 bases from J, leaving 15 bases between. The CDR3 reads CASAGYSIQETQYF. CDR3 nucleotides: TGTGCCAGCGCTGGCTACAGTATTCAAGAGACCCAGTACTTC.

This rearrangement joins TRBV5-6 to TRBJ2-7; D unclear. V was cut by 0 bases and J by 2 bases, with 15 bases left in between. This CDR3 region has 16 residues. In germline, CDR1 is SGHDT, CDR2 YYEEEE. CDR3 protein: CASSLEAAYGPYEQYF. For the CDR3, the DNA is TGTGCCAGCAGCTTGGAGGCCGCCTATGGGCCCTACGAGCAGTACTTC.

The chain combines TRBV7-9 with TRBJ2-7, with 14 positions matching TRBD2. Looked up from germline, CDR1 is SEHNR and CDR2 is FQNEAQ (reference sequence). The CDR3 has 19 residues. V gave up 5 bases and J gave up 3 bases; unmatched junction bases: 15. In DNA form, the CDR3 reads TGTGCCAGCAGCCACCGACAGGTGGGGACTAGCGGGAGTGTCTACGAGCAGTACTTC. The encoded protein is CASSHRQVGTSGSVYEQYF.

V usage is TRBV11-1 and J usage is TRBJ2-7; D might be TRBD2 (6 bases). Per the germline V gene, CDR1 is SGHAT and CDR2 is FQDESV (reference sequence). Trimming pared 1 base from V and 2 bases from J, leaving 6 bases between. The CDR3 is 13 residues long. The CDR3 here is CASSLGRAYEQYF. The DNA for the CDR3 is TGTGCCAGCAGCTTAGGGAGGGCCTACGAGCAGTACTTC.

Concerning this clone: The junction and the germline gene differ at one end; a read error may be behind it. J is TRBJ2-7 and V is TRBV18; 10 bases are shared with TRBD1. The CDR3 sequence is 13 residues long. Germline V CDR1 and CDR2: KGHSH, LQKENI. The DNA of the CDR3 is TGTGCCAGCTCACCACGGGACAGGGGTTCCATGGCCTTC. Protein product: CASSPRDRGSMAF.

The rearrangement links TRBV4-1 to TRBJ1-1; D call uncertain. Trimming left V 4 bases short and J 2 bases short, with 11 bases between. The CDR3 spans 14 residues. Germline V CDR1 and CDR2: MGHRA, YSYEKL. The CDR3 coding sequence is TGCGCCAGCAGCCCCGGCGAGCGAAACACTGAAGCTTTCTTT. It codes for CASSPGERNTEAFF.

The rearrangement joins TRBV5-4 to TRBJ1-2; D is uncertain. Germline V CDR1 and CDR2: SGHNT, YYREEE (reference sequence). This CDR3 region has 13 residues. Trimming shortened V by 3 bases and J by 8 bases, and 14 bases separated the two germline ends. The CDR3 bases are TGTGCCAGCAGCTCGAGTGGTTCGGGAGGCTACACCTTC. This encodes CASSSSGSGGYTF.

V gene TRBV7-9 combines with J gene TRBJ2-7, with TRBD2 matching 11 bases. CDR3 size: 16 residues. V lost 4 bases, J lost 3 bases, and 8 bases stayed unmatched. From germline, CDR1 is SEHNR and CDR2 FQNEAQ (reference sequence). The CDR3 DNA sequence: TGTGCCAGCAGCTCCACTAGCGGGAGCCTCTTCTACGAGCAGTACTTC. Its translation: CASSSTSGSLFYEQYF.